The next 22 T cell receptor beta chains were all read from a single sample in a study of long-term antiretroviral therapy in people with HIV. Sequencing used immunoSEQ v3.0 at survey level. The method was immunoSEQ multiplex PCR; TCRdb's version includes in-frame clones alone and lacks a portion of them. The sample carries some 33,000 clones, almost 85% recorded once. Sequenced here: unsorted PBMCs, sampled 0.6 years after starting antiretroviral therapy. The receptor source for this set is a young man with HIV.

The chain carries TRBV27 and TRBJ2-7, with TRBD1 matching over 8 bases. Germline loops: CDR1 MNHEY, CDR2 SMNVEV (reference sequence). The V and J ends lost 6 bases and 4 bases, in that order; junction bases with no gene match: 5. The CDR3 sequence is 13 residues long. The CDR3 DNA reads TGTGCCAGCAGGAGGACAGGGTCGTACGAGCAGTACTTC. Its translation is CASRRTGSYEQYF.

CDR3 nucleotide sequence: TGTGCCAGCAGTGCGGGACAGGGGGGAGGAGGAACTGAAGCTTTCTTT. The encoded protein is CASSAGQGGGGTEAFF. The chain carries TRBV2 and TRBJ1-1, with 11 bases matching TRBD1. The V gene's germline CDR1 is SNHLY and CDR2 FYNNEI. V was clipped by 4 bases and J by 5 bases; unmatched bases: 9. The CDR3 is 16 residues long.

V and J are TRBV29-1 and TRBJ2-5; 9 bases align to TRBD1. In germline, CDR1 is SQVTM, CDR2 ANQGSEA. This CDR3 is built from 13 residues. The V gene end was trimmed by 6 bases and the J gene end by 5 bases; junction bases not matched to a gene: 7. CDR3 amino acids: CSVGQGKGETQYF. The CDR3 nucleotides are TGCAGCGTGGGACAGGGTAAGGGGGAGACCCAGTACTTC. Based on the CDR3 plus reference TRBV29-1 and TRBJ2-5, the full variable domain is SAVISQKPSRDICQRGTSLTIQCQVDSQVTMMFWYRQQPGQSLTLIATANQGSEATYESGFVIDKFPISRPNLTFSTLTVSNMSPEDSSIYLCSVGQGKGETQYFGPGTRLLVL.

The chain carries TRBV29-1 and TRBJ2-1; possibly TRBD2 for D (6 bases). There are 15 residues in the CDR3. Germline V gene lookup returns CDR1 SQVTM and CDR2 ANQGSEA. V shed 4 bases and J shed 1 base, with 14 bases lying between them. CDR3 DNA: TGCAGCGTTGTCGGGAGTCCAAGGTCCTACAATGAGCAGTTCTTC. The encoded protein is CSVVGSPRSYNEQFF.

The rearrangement links TRBV7-2 to TRBJ1-2; no clear D. Trimming took 4 bases from V and 4 from J, leaving 10 bases between them. The CDR3 length is 13 residues. Germline CDR1 and CDR2: SGHTA and FQGNSA. The CDR3: CASSSRGPYGYTF. The CDR3 DNA reads TGTGCCAGCAGCTCTCGCGGCCCCTATGGCTACACCTTC.

This clone was recorded a few times. The chain employs TRBV27 and TRBJ2-7; D remains ambiguous. The CDR3 spans 14 residues. Trimming shortened V by 3 bases and J by 3 bases, and 12 bases separated the two germline ends. In germline, CDR1 is MNHEY, CDR2 SMNVEV (reference sequence). The CDR3 protein is CASSFTRKSYEQYF. CDR3 sequence (DNA): TGTGCCAGCAGTTTTACCAGAAAAAGCTACGAGCAGTACTTC.

The chain joins TRBV28 to TRBJ2-5, with D perhaps TRBD2 (6 bases). The V gene lost 6 bases and the J gene lost 8 bases, with 19 bases spanning the gap. Germline CDR1 reads MDHEN; CDR2 reads SYDVKM. The CDR3 sequence is 14 residues long. The CDR3 loop reads CASSEASGPRTQYF. The CDR3 nucleotides read TGTGCCAGCAGCGAAGCGAGCGGGCCACGAACCCAGTACTTC.

The chain uses TRBV18 and TRBJ2-4; 8 bases agree with TRBD1. The length of the CDR3 is 15 residues. CDR1 and CDR2 from the germline V gene are KGHSH and LQKENI. V was clipped by 3 bases and J by 9 bases; unmatched bases: 10. CDR3 sequence (DNA): TGTGCCAGCTCACCTTCACAGGGGGAGACGGTCATTCAGTACTTC. Translating gives CASSPSQGETVIQYF. Combining the CDR3 with reference TRBV18 and TRBJ2-4 gives the whole variable domain NAGVMQNPRHLVRRRGQEARLRCSPMKGHSHVYWYRQLPEEGLKFMVYLQKENIIDESGMPKERFSAEFPKEGPSILRIQQVVRGDSAAYFCASSPSQGETVIQYFGAGTRLSVL.

In this sample, this clone turned up once. The rearrangement joins TRBV20-1 to TRBJ2-1, with D unresolved. Deletions cut 2 bases from V and 9 bases from J, with 8 bases between. Germline-derived CDR1 and CDR2 are DFQATT and SNEGSKA (reference sequence). CDR3 size: 11 residues. The CDR3 DNA reads TGCAGTGCTAGAATCCGGCGTGAGCAGTTCTTC. Protein: CSARIRREQFF.

The chain is built from TRBV28 and TRBJ2-2; 10 nucleotides line up with TRBD2. Trimming cost V 10 bases and J 5 bases; bases outside gene matches: 10. This CDR3 region has 15 residues. Per the germline V gene, CDR1 is MDHEN and CDR2 is SYDVKM. The CDR3 here is CATVESGRGTGELFF. The CDR3, as DNA: TGTGCCACCGTGGAGAGCGGGAGGGGGACCGGGGAGCTGTTTTTT.

The J gene is TRBJ2-5, the V gene TRBV5-4; 7 bases fit TRBD2. Germline V gene lookup returns CDR1 SGHNT and CDR2 YYREEE (reference sequence). The length of the CDR3 is 15 residues. With 0 bases clipped from V and 5 bases from J, the junction kept 7 bases outside the gene matches. CDR3 amino acids: CASSLVGRAYETQYF. CDR3 DNA sequence: TGTGCCAGCAGCTTGGTAGGGAGGGCCTATGAGACCCAGTACTTC. Complete variable domain (other parts from reference TRBV5-4 and TRBJ2-5): ETGVTQSPTHLIKTRGQQVTLRCSSQSGHNTVSWYQQALGQGPQFIFQYYREEENGRGNFPPRFSGLQFPNYSSELNVNALELDDSALYLCASSLVGRAYETQYFGPGTRLLVL.

This chain connects TRBV15 to TRBJ2-2; 11 positions match TRBD1. The V gene end was trimmed by 1 base and the J gene end by 7 bases; junction bases not matched to a gene: 11. From germline, CDR1 is LNHNV and CDR2 YYDKDF (reference sequence). This CDR3 is 18 amino acids long. The CDR3 bases are TGTGCCACCAGCAGAGGGGGACTCGGACAGGGGGCGGGCGGGGAGCTGTTTTTT. Protein: CATSRGGLGQGAGGELFF.

The CDR3 DNA reads as TGTGCCTGGAGCCCGACTTTCAACACTGAAGCTTTCTTT. Residues: CAWSPTFNTEAFF. This rearrangement joins TRBV30 to TRBJ1-1; no clear D. The CDR3 runs to 13 residues. V was clipped by 3 bases and J by 2 bases, with 10 bases between them. Germline loops: CDR1 GTSNPN, CDR2 SVGIG (reference sequence).

The rearrangement joins TRBV5-1 to TRBJ2-7; perhaps TRBD1 as D (6 bases). V dropped 4 bases and J dropped 4 bases, with 12 bases sitting between them. The CDR3 has 13 amino acids. Germline CDR1 is SGHRS and CDR2 is YFSETQ. This CDR3 reads CASSGGQKYEQYF. The CDR3 DNA reads as TGCGCCAGCAGCGGAGGACAGAAGTACGAGCAGTACTTC.

V usage is TRBV4-3 and J usage is TRBJ1-1; D is undetermined. V was clipped by 0 bases and J by 3 bases, with 14 bases between them. The CDR3 is 16 residues long. Germline V gene data show CDR1 as LGHNA and CDR2 as YSLEER. CDR3 residues: CASSQEGPPGDTEAFF. The CDR3 DNA is TGCGCCAGCAGCCAAGAGGGCCCTCCCGGGGACACTGAAGCTTTCTTT.

CDR3 nucleotide sequence: TGTGCCAGCAGTTTTGGGCACGAGCAGTTCTTC. Residues: CASSFGHEQFF. The chain combines TRBV28 with TRBJ2-1; D is unclear. In germline, CDR1 is MDHEN, CDR2 SYDVKM. V was cut by 3 bases and J by 10 bases, with 7 bases left in between. The CDR3 spans 11 residues.

The chain recombines TRBV27 with TRBJ2-7; the D is unclear. Trimming pared 7 bases from V and 0 bases from J, leaving 13 bases between. The CDR3 has 14 amino acids. Germline lookup yields CDR1 MNHEY and CDR2 SMNVEV (reference sequence). The CDR3 sequence is CASTQNGDSYEQYF. Written as DNA, the CDR3 is TGTGCCAGCACTCAAAACGGCGACTCCTACGAGCAGTACTTC.

This chain links TRBV5-1 with TRBJ2-7; TRBD1 matches 8 bases. Trimming at V came to 2 bases and at J to 1 base, leaving 5 bases not matched to a gene. There are 15 residues in the CDR3. Germline CDR1 and CDR2: SGHRS and YFSETQ. The CDR3 DNA sequence: TGCGCCAGCAGCTTAGGGGGACAGGTTTCCTACGAGCAGTACTTC. The encoded protein is CASSLGGQVSYEQYF.

The J gene is TRBJ2-3, the V gene TRBV9; D is ambiguous. CDR3 length equals 14 residues. V was shortened by 3 bases and J by 4 bases, with 12 bases between the two germline ends. Germline loops: CDR1 SGDLS, CDR2 YYNGEE. The chain's CDR3 is CASSEPIVADTQYF. The CDR3, as DNA: TGTGCCAGCAGCGAGCCGATAGTCGCAGATACGCAGTATTTT.

CDR3 in amino acids: CASSPGTGNTEAFF. Written as DNA, the CDR3 is TGTGCCAGCTCACCAGGGACGGGGAACACTGAAGCTTTCTTT. The gene calls are TRBV18 and TRBJ1-1; weak D call: TRBD1 (5 bases). The CDR3 extends over 14 amino acids. Germline values: CDR1 KGHSH, CDR2 LQKENI. With 2 bases removed from V and 1 base from J, the gap between germline ends came to 8 bases. The complete variable domain, with remaining parts taken from reference TRBV18 and TRBJ1-1, reads NAGVMQNPRHLVRRRGQEARLRCSPMKGHSHVYWYRQLPEEGLKFMVYLQKENIIDESGMPKERFSAEFPKEGPSILRIQQVVRGDSAAYFCASSPGTGNTEAFFGQGTRLTVV.

V and J are TRBV7-9 and TRBJ1-5; D remains ambiguous. This CDR3 comprises 13 residues. Trimming removed 5 bases from V and 0 bases from J, with 5 bases in between. Germline CDR1 is SEHNR and CDR2 is FQNEAQ (reference sequence). The CDR3 sequence: CASSLNSNQPQHF. DNA for the CDR3: TGTGCCAGCAGCCTTAATAGCAATCAGCCCCAGCATTTT.

This sequence joins TRBV9 and TRBJ1-1; no clear D. CDR3 length: 15 amino acids. The V gene's germline CDR1 is SGDLS and CDR2 YYNGEE. V was clipped by 4 bases and J by 2 bases, with 15 bases between them. CDR3 coding DNA: TGTGCCAGCAGCCCCGACACAGCCTTAAACACTGAAGCTTTCTTT. It translates to CASSPDTALNTEAFF.